Listed here are 26 T cell receptor beta chains from one sample, sequenced in a study of T-cell memory formation after mild COVID-19. TCRdb recomputed calls from the 5' RACE reads with MiXCR, one row per CDR3 protein. Altogether 90,000 to 120,000 distinct CDR3 sequences are present, about 15% being singletons, with the ten largest covering 35% to 50%. The specimen was PBMCs or a T cell subset sorted from them (not recorded which). These TCRs come from a young man who had mild COVID-19 (a few samples of this study predate the infection). Cell type and time point are not known.

The J gene is TRBJ2-7, the V gene TRBV6-2 or TRBV6-3; no firm D call. Trimming took off 2 bases at V and 2 bases at J, with 7 bases between the two ends. There are 13 residues in the CDR3. In germline, CDR1 is MNHEY, CDR2 SVGEGT. The CDR3 loop reads CASSYHRTYEQYV. The DNA for the CDR3 is TGTGCCAGCAGTTACCACAGAACCTACGAGCAGTACGTC.

This clonotype came up a few times. The chain carries TRBV6-5 and TRBJ1-2; perhaps TRBD1 as D (5 bases). Germline assignment: CDR1 MNHEY and CDR2 SVGAGI. The CDR3 has 13 amino acids. Trimming shortened V by 5 bases and J by 4 bases, and 11 bases separated the two germline ends. The CDR3 nucleotides are TGTGCCAGCAGTATCACAGGTTCCTATGGCTACACCTTC. Translating gives CASSITGSYGYTF.

This clonotype was seen many times. The chain has TRBV28 and TRBJ1-1; TRBD1 is a possible D gene (6 bases). Germline V gene data show CDR1 as MDHEN and CDR2 as SYDVKM. V was clipped by 3 bases and J by 7 bases, with 21 bases between them. The CDR3 runs to 16 residues. CDR3 bases: TGTGCCAGCAGTTTCAGGCCCGGGGGACATCCAGTTGAAGCTTTCTTT. Translating it yields CASSFRPGGHPVEAFF.

This chain connects TRBV13 to TRBJ1-2, with 7 positions matching TRBD1. Germline V gene lookup returns CDR1 PRHDT and CDR2 FYEKMQ (reference sequence). V lost 4 bases, J lost 2 bases, and 10 bases stayed unmatched. The CDR3 contains 16 residues. CDR3 loop: CASSSRGAGGNYGYTF. The CDR3 nucleotides read TGTGCCAGCAGCTCCCGTGGGGCAGGGGGAAACTATGGCTACACCTTC.

This clonotype was seen a handful of times. V usage is TRBV4-1 and J usage is TRBJ2-3; D might be TRBD1 (5 bases). The length of the CDR3 is 15 residues. In germline, CDR1 is MGHRA, CDR2 YSYEKL. Deletions cut 5 bases from V and 3 bases from J, with 15 bases between. CDR3 sequence: CASSKLDRLTDTQYF. CDR3 coding DNA: TGCGCCAGCAGCAAGCTAGACAGATTAACAGATACGCAGTATTTT.

This clonotype has more than one count but fewer than ten. The chain joins TRBV9 to TRBJ2-1; D remains ambiguous. CDR1 SGDLS and CDR2 YYNGEE come from the germline V gene. The CDR3 covers 12 residues. Trimming shortened V by 0 bases and J by 6 bases, and 4 bases separated the two germline ends. As DNA, the CDR3 is TGTGCCAGCAGCGTAGCAGGCAATGAGCAGTTCTTC. Translation: CASSVAGNEQFF.

The chain employs TRBV29-1 and TRBJ2-1; TRBD2 is a possible D gene (5 bases). V lost 2 bases and J 7 bases, leaving 9 bases between the germline ends. The germline CDR1 and CDR2 sequences are SQVTM and ANQGSEA. The CDR3 has 12 amino acids. This CDR3 reads CSVEKRRNEQFF. In nucleotides, the CDR3 is TGCAGCGTTGAAAAGCGGAGGAATGAGCAGTTCTTC.

The chain uses TRBV11-2 and TRBJ2-3; TRBD2 matches at 10 bases. V dropped 5 bases and J dropped 2; count of bases not matched to a gene: 10. This CDR3 contains 17 residues. Germline CDR1 SGHAT, CDR2 FQNNGV. The CDR3 loop reads CASSGLRTSGDTDTQYF. The DNA for the CDR3 is TGTGCCAGCAGCGGATTACGGACTAGCGGAGACACAGATACGCAGTATTTT.

The chain employs TRBV5-4 and TRBJ2-1; unclear D gene. Per germline, CDR1 SGHNT and CDR2 YYREEE (reference sequence). Trimming shortened V by 0 bases and J by 5 bases, and 9 bases separated the two germline ends. This CDR3 has 14 residues. The CDR3 nucleotides read TGTGCCAGCAGCTTGGTCGCCGACCACAATGAGCAGTTCTTC. Its translation: CASSLVADHNEQFF.

This chain connects TRBV20-1 to TRBJ1-5; 8 positions match TRBD1. Germline trimming cut 6 bases from V and 5 bases from J; bases unmatched to any gene: 9. The CDR3 loop spans 14 amino acids. The germline CDR1 and CDR2 sequences are DFQATT and SNEGSKA (reference sequence). This CDR3 is CSAPDRESHQPQHF. For the CDR3, the DNA is TGCAGTGCCCCGGACAGGGAGTCCCATCAGCCCCAGCATTTT.

V is TRBV20-1 and J is TRBJ1-2; possibly TRBD1 for D (6 bases). The germline V gene has CDR1 DFQATT and CDR2 SNEGSKA (reference sequence). The CDR3 totals 10 residues. V gave up 7 bases and J gave up 8 bases, with 11 bases separating them. CDR3 nucleotides: TGCAGTGTAAGGGGGAAGGGCTACACCTTC. It codes for CSVRGKGYTF.

This clonotype was picked up a small number of times. V and J are TRBV20-1 and TRBJ2-5, with D possibly TRBD1 on 6 matching bases. V lost 2 bases, J lost 1 base, and 20 bases lay in between. The CDR3 covers 17 residues. CDR1 DFQATT and CDR2 SNEGSKA come from the germline V gene (reference sequence). CDR3 sequence reads: CSARRSRGWGRQETQYF. CDR3 sequence (DNA): TGCAGTGCTAGACGCAGCAGGGGCTGGGGGCGCCAAGAGACCCAGTACTTC.

This clonotype was seen a handful of times. The chain links TRBV7-9 to TRBJ2-4, with 7 bases identical to TRBD1. Germline V CDR1 and CDR2: SEHNR, FQNEAQ (reference sequence). V trimming: 6 bases; J trimming: 5 bases; junction bases outside the gene matches: 13. The length of the CDR3 is 16 residues. CDR3 in amino acids: CASRPREEGAQNIQYF. The CDR3 region has the DNA TGTGCCAGCAGGCCCCGAGAAGAGGGGGCACAAAACATTCAGTACTTC.

This chain links TRBV7-9 with TRBJ2-1; 12 nucleotides line up with TRBD2. The germline V gene encodes CDR1 SEHNR and CDR2 FQNEAQ (reference sequence). The CDR3 is 15 amino acids. V dropped 7 bases and J dropped 5; count of bases not matched to a gene: 6. CDR3 nucleotides: TGTGCCAGCACCTACGGACTAGCGGGGCACAATGAGCAGTTCTTC. Residues: CASTYGLAGHNEQFF.

The chain couples TRBV12-3 or TRBV12-4 to TRBJ1-1; TRBD1 is a possible D gene (6 bases). V lost 5 bases and J lost 9, with 16 bases in between. There are 13 residues in the CDR3. The DNA for the CDR3 is TGTGCCAGCAGTCCGGCGGGTACAGGGAAAGCTTTCTTT. As protein: CASSPAGTGKAFF.

This clonotype has ten or more counts. The chain has TRBV20-1 and TRBJ2-1; D is unclear. Trimming stripped 0 bases from V and 8 bases from J, with 8 bases between. The CDR3 runs to 12 residues. Germline V lookup: CDR1 DFQATT, CDR2 SNEGSKA (reference sequence). Here the CDR3 DNA reads TGCAGTGCTAGAGATCGGAAAGATGAGCAGTTCTTC. As protein: CSARDRKDEQFF.

CDR3 residues: CASSATRAYNEQFF. CDR3 nucleotide sequence: TGCGCCAGCAGCGCTACTCGGGCCTACAATGAGCAGTTCTTC. This rearrangement joins TRBV5-1 to TRBJ2-1, with D uncertain. The CDR3 loop spans 14 amino acids. Trimming cost V 4 bases and J 2 bases, with 10 bases left between them. From germline, CDR1 is SGHRS and CDR2 YFSETQ.

This clonotype was counted ten times or more. The J gene is TRBJ2-1, the V gene TRBV2; no firm D call. The V end was cut by 5 bases, the J end by 5 bases, with 1 base between. This CDR3 has 10 residues. From germline, CDR1 is SNHLY and CDR2 FYNNEI. CDR3 residues: CASSNNEQFF. DNA for the CDR3: TGTGCCAGCAGTAACAATGAGCAGTTCTTC.

The table lists this clonotype with a few counts. The chain links TRBV29-1 to TRBJ2-3, with 7 nucleotides matching TRBD1. The CDR3 sequence is 13 residues long. Germline V gene sequence: CDR1 SQVTM, CDR2 ANQGSEA. With 5 bases clipped from V and 6 bases from J, the junction kept 8 bases outside the gene matches. In nucleotides, the CDR3 is TGCAGCGTTTCAACAGGGGCCAGTGATACGCAGTATTTT. Its protein product is CSVSTGASDTQYF.

This chain connects TRBV6-2 or TRBV6-3 to TRBJ2-7; D not resolved. Germline V lookup: CDR1 MNHEY, CDR2 SVGEGT. Trimming left V 0 bases short and J 0 bases short, with 6 bases between. This CDR3 spans 14 amino acids. CDR3 sequence: CASSYSGFSYEQYV. CDR3 nucleotides: TGTGCCAGCAGTTACTCCGGATTCTCCTACGAGCAGTACGTC.

This chain links TRBV29-1 with TRBJ2-2, with unresolved D. Trimming cost V 6 bases and J 4 bases, with 12 bases left between them. This CDR3 has 13 residues. The germline CDR1 and CDR2 sequences are SQVTM and ANQGSEA. In DNA, the CDR3 is TGCAGCGTGGACCCGACTGGCACCGGGGAGCTGTTTTTT. Protein sequence: CSVDPTGTGELFF.

This clonotype showed up just a few times. The chain employs TRBV4-1 and TRBJ2-3; TRBD2 matches at 9 bases. CDR3 length: 16 residues. J was trimmed by 7 bases and V by 1 base; bases with no gene match: 9. Germline loops: CDR1 MGHRA, CDR2 YSYEKL. The CDR3 coding sequence is TGCGCCAGCAGCCAAGGAGGTAGCGGGGGTAGATATACGCAGTATTTT. Protein sequence: CASSQGGSGGRYTQYF.

The chain has TRBV3-1 and TRBJ2-2; 11 nucleotides line up with TRBD2. V was clipped by 0 bases and J by 3 bases; unmatched bases: 9. Per germline, CDR1 LGHDT and CDR2 YNNKEL (reference sequence). This CDR3 has 19 amino acids. The CDR3 protein is CASSQEIKTSGAYTGELFF. CDR3 DNA sequence: TGTGCCAGCAGCCAAGAGATCAAGACTAGCGGGGCCTACACCGGGGAGCTGTTTTTT.

The chain recombines TRBV10-3 with TRBJ2-1, with D possibly matching TRBD2 (5 bases). Trimming removed 10 bases at V and 2 bases at J, with 24 bases between. Germline CDR1 ENHRY, CDR2 SYGVKD. The CDR3 extends over 17 amino acids. The CDR3 DNA is TGTGCCACCGGGGTCCTGGGGTCCAGGCGAACCTACAATGAGCAGTTCTTC. Translating gives CATGVLGSRRTYNEQFF.

This clonotype was recorded a few times. The chain recombines TRBV7-8 with TRBJ2-7, with TRBD1 identical over 7 bases. Germline CDR1 reads SGHVS; CDR2 reads FQNEAQ. The CDR3 is 15 residues long. The V and J ends lost 4 bases and 3 bases, in that order; junction bases with no gene match: 9. Here the CDR3 DNA reads TGTGCCAGCAGCTCCCCCCCGCAGGGGGACTACGAGCAGTACTTC. Protein sequence: CASSSPPQGDYEQYF.

This clonotype was seen repeatedly, ten times or more. The chain joins TRBV6-4 to TRBJ2-1; 12 bases line up with TRBD1. Trimming took 3 bases from V and 7 from J; bases not matched to a gene: 4. Germline lookup yields CDR1 MRHNA and CDR2 SNTAGT. The CDR3 extends over 15 amino acids. CDR3: CASSEAGQGANEQFF. The CDR3 nucleotides read TGTGCCAGCAGTGAAGCGGGACAGGGGGCTAATGAGCAGTTCTTC.